The 7 T cell receptor beta chains below all came from one sample that was sequenced in a study of blood T cell repertoires in COVID-19. Method: immunoSEQ multiplex PCR; TCRdb's copy keeps in-frame clones and lacks some. The sample lists about 57,000 clones; about nine tenths were seen once. The sequencing sample was made of peripheral blood. The receptors were gathered from a man between 60 and 70 years old with acute or convalescent COVID-19.

The genes are TRBV28 and TRBJ1-5; 11 positions agree with TRBD1. This CDR3 region has 15 residues. J gave up 9 bases and V 5 bases, and 9 bases lay outside the gene matches. Germline-derived CDR1 and CDR2 are MDHEN and SYDVKM. In nucleotides, the CDR3 is TGTGCCAGCAGTGGGACAGGGGGTCTTTGGGGGCCCCAGCATTTT. Amino acids: CASSGTGGLWGPQHF.

The chain carries TRBV11-3 and TRBJ2-1; D uncertain. The length of the CDR3 is 12 residues. CDR1 and CDR2 (germline): SGHNT, YENEEA. Trimming took 0 bases from V and 8 from J, leaving 5 bases between them. CDR3 nucleotide sequence: TGTGCCAGCAGCTTAGATGGGCATGAGCAGTTCTTC. This gives the protein CASSLDGHEQFF.

This chain links TRBV28 with TRBJ1-4; 7 bases agree with TRBD1. This CDR3 contains 14 residues. V dropped 6 bases and J dropped 4; count of bases not matched to a gene: 5. The germline CDR1 and CDR2 sequences are MDHEN and SYDVKM. The CDR3, as DNA: TGTGCCAGCAGATCACAGGGGATTAATGAAAAACTGTTTTTT. Translating gives CASRSQGINEKLFF.

The genes are TRBV9 and TRBJ2-3, with TRBD2 matching over 15 bases. V lost 3 bases and J lost 8; bases outside the gene matches: 4. Germline loops: CDR1 SGDLS, CDR2 YYNGEE. The CDR3 is made up of 15 amino acids. CDR3 DNA sequence: TGTGCCAGCAGCGCTCGGACTAGCGGGAGGGGTACGCAGTATTTT. This sequence encodes CASSARTSGRGTQYF.

This clone was counted once. The CDR3 nucleotides read TGTGCCAGCAGTCTGACAAGTAATAATTCACCCCTCCACTTT. Translation: CASSLTSNNSPLHF. The V call is TRBV27, the J call TRBJ1-6; D unresolved. Per the germline V gene, CDR1 is MNHEY and CDR2 is SMNVEV (reference sequence). V was clipped by 5 bases and J by 5 bases, with 10 bases between them. The CDR3 has 14 residues.

The V call is TRBV11-3, the J call TRBJ1-2, with D tentatively TRBD1 (6 bases). Trimming removed 5 bases at V and 3 bases at J, with 7 bases between. The CDR3 is 12 residues long. Per germline, CDR1 SGHNT and CDR2 YENEEA. The CDR3 sequence: CASSNRDYGYTF. CDR3 DNA: TGTGCCAGCAGCAACAGGGACTATGGCTACACCTTC.

The chain employs TRBV28 and TRBJ2-2; 8 nucleotides align to TRBD1. The CDR3 spans 15 residues. V shed 6 bases and J 0 bases; nucleotides not matched to a gene: 3. CDR1 is MDHEN, CDR2 SYDVKM, per germline. CDR3 amino acids: CASRGQAANTGELFF. CDR3 nucleotide sequence: TGTGCCAGCAGGGGACAGGCCGCGAACACCGGGGAGCTGTTTTTT. Complete variable domain (other parts from reference TRBV28 and TRBJ2-2): DVKVTQSSRYLVKRTGEKVFLECVQDMDHENMFWYRQDPGLGLRLIYFSYDVKMKEKGDIPEGYSVSREKKERFSLILESASTNQTSMYLCASRGQAANTGELFFGEGSRLTVL.